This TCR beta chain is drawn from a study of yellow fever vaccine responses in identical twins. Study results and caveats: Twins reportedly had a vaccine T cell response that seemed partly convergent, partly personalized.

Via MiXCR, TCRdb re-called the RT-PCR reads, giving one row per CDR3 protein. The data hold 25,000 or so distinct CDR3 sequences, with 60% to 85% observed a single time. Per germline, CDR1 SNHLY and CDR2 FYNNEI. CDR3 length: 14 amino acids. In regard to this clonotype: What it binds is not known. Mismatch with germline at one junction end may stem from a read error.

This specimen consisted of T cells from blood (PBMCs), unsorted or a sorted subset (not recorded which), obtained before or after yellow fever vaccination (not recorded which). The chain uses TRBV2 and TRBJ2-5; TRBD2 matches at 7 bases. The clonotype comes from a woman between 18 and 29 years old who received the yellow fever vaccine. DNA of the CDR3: TGTGCCAGCAGTGATCATGGTGTCAGCGGGACCCGGTACTTC. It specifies CASSDHGVSGTRYF.